This T cell receptor beta chain was obtained from a study of CD4 T cells in relation to SARS-CoV-2 and coronaviruses. Across the whole study: ViraFEST: roughly ten-day antigen culture of PBMCs, then TCR beta CDR3 sequencing.

A word on this clone: What it binds is unknown.

The length of the CDR3 is 14 residues. With 4 bases removed from V and 3 bases from J, the gap between germline ends came to 13 bases. Looked up from germline, CDR1 is LNHDA and CDR2 is SQIVND (reference sequence). Libraries were prepared by immunoSEQ multiplex PCR; TCRdb keeps only in-frame clonotypes and omits some of them. The sample records tens of thousands of clones, roughly 80% being singletons. CD4+ T cells from unexposed donors were obtained before the COVID-19 pandemic (2011-2018). Isolation of CD4+ T cells took place after less than 13 days in culture. Cultures held 2 million to 2.5 million PBMCs per well with around 9.8 IU/ml IL-2. Cultures received half-medium IL-2 refreshes on days 3 and 7.

The clonotype comes from a human donor in good health. Sequencing was carried out using CD4+ T cells from PBMCs, cultured in vitro. The gene calls are TRBV19 and TRBJ2-7; D may be TRBD1 (6 bases). The CDR3 DNA reads as TGTGCCAGTAGTAGAAGGGACACCAGCTACGAGCAGTACTTC. This gives the protein CASSRRDTSYEQYF.